Included here is one TCR beta chain sequence, with context. Its target antigen remains unknown. It has no much larger one-base neighbor in the sample; base qualities were not kept. From the germline V gene, CDR1 is SGHTA and CDR2 is FQGNSA. The junction carries 15 bases between V and J, which are trimmed by 1 base and 4 bases respectively. From cysteine to phenylalanine, the CDR3 is 16 amino acids long. Only CDR3 DNA remains: 48 bases, in frame from the first base. High-throughput TCRbeta CDR3 sequencing of frozen genomic DNA was performed by immunoSEQ, with PCR amplification, mapping, bias correction and internal controls included. Per the original workflow: Productive rearrangements were retained, and unique TCRbeta sequences were defined by the CDR3 nucleotide sequence together with the V and J gene. A sequence counted as donor-reactive only if the sequence showed at least 5-fold expansion in CFSE-low cells compared with unstimulated pre-transplant cells and had a frequency of at least 0.01%. To ensure at least 90% detection power, minimum frequency thresholds were set for each subject based on that subject's lowest-template unstimulated sample. Jensen-Shannon divergence between the top 1000 TCRbeta sequences after and before transplant was used to measure repertoire turnover. Changes in detection of donor-reactive sequences were tested with two-sided Fisher's exact tests. In its TCRdb copy, this immuneACCESS table keeps in-frame sequences only and misses some clones. Where compared with another copy, unresolved V genes explain less than half of these, and the others have no known cause. The DNA was the basis for D and trimming; V, J and clone size are from that table. The sample has 55,000 to 80,000 clones on record, more than 90% of them singletons. Clones ranked in the top ten supply roughly 2.5% of the sample.

These data come from a study of T cell clones after liver transplantation (dated by TCRdb to between 2018 and 2021). Background for the entire study: ITN030ST, the source of the samples, was a randomized trial that attempted immunosuppression withdrawal within 2 years of liver transplantation. Donor-reactive T cell clones were identified by TCRbeta sequencing after a pre-transplant mixed lymphocyte reaction and then tracked in post-transplant blood. Third party-reactive TCRbeta sequences were also identified from pre-transplant MLRs to serve as an antigen-independent comparator for donor-reactive sequences. Of the eight recipients, a few were HCV-positive, while the remaining recipients had been transplanted for non-autoimmune, non-viral indications. No induction therapy was given to the subjects, and standard immunosuppression was administered until randomization at 12-24 months post-transplant. Tolerance was defined as complete immunosuppression withdrawal for at least one year with no rise in liver enzymes beyond twice the upper limit of normal. Blood samples were collected pre-transplant, pre-randomization before withdrawal, and post-randomization after either full withdrawal or failed withdrawal. The study cohort included 8 liver transplant recipients, of whom 3 were classified as tolerant and 5 as non-tolerant.

The meaning of the sample's time point label: pre-transplant. Unstimulated PBMCs, after thawing, were stained for CD3, CD4 and CD8 and then FACS-sorted into CD3+CD4+ and CD3+CD8+ populations. Each of the 8 studied subjects was randomized to immunosuppression withdrawal. The Qiagen DNeasy Blood and Tissue Kit was used for genomic DNA isolation. What the work shows at the level of the full study, not this receptor alone: Low numbers of available donor cells limited the measurable donor-reactive repertoire in a couple of subjects. In 5 of 8 subjects, circulating donor-reactive CD4 TCRbeta sequences decreased significantly after transplant, regardless of tolerance or HCV status. The conclusions were considered preliminary, being limited by small, heterogeneous patient numbers and non-standardized post-transplant time points. Without allograft tissue specimens, donor-reactive T cells may have migrated into the graft rather than being deleted. When repertoire turnover was accounted for, significantly reduced detection of donor-reactive sequences was found in 7 of 8 subjects for CD4 and in 8 of 8 subjects for CD8. A greater decline was seen for donor-reactive sequences than for third party-reactive sequences, suggesting partial antigen-specific deletion unrelated to withdrawal success.

In this chain, TRBV7-2 is recombined with TRBJ2-3; TRBD1 is possibly the D segment (6 matching bases). The specimen comprised CD4+ T cells from blood, sampled before liver transplant. The receptor was isolated from a human donor who received a liver transplant. CDR3 region: CASSLGGRGASDTQYF. Here is the DNA: TGTGCCAGCAGCTTAGGGGGCAGGGGTGCTTCAGATACGCAGTATTTT.